This TCR beta chain was sequenced during a study of a mutant IDH1 vaccine in newly diagnosed glioma. Study as a whole: Most had both radiotherapy and temozolomide beforehand; others had only one.

Findings and caveats of the study: The vaccine induced immune responses, and these occurred in approximately 94% of patients.

Time point: baseline, week 1 (first vaccination visit). Treatment here: pre-vaccination baseline after standard-of-care therapy. Comment on this clone: As yet, its antigen is unknown.

This CDR3 has 13 amino acids. Per germline, CDR1 SQVTM and CDR2 ANQGSEA. V shed 5 bases, J shed 1 base, and the junction held 3 bases outside the gene matches. Generated by immunoSEQ multiplex PCR, the TCRdb table keeps only in-frame clones and is missing some. The sample has about 21,000 clones; about 85% are singletons. The sequence was collected from a man aged 35 to 55 with glioma. This specimen consisted of PBMCs, obtained from a glioma patient treated with radiotherapy, temozolomide or both. The V and J genes are TRBV29-1 and TRBJ2-7; TRBD2 agrees at 9 bases. CDR3 coding DNA: TGCAGCGTTACAGCGGGAGGTTCCTACGAGCAGTACTTC. Its protein is CSVTAGGSYEQYF.